The 27 T cell receptor beta chains in this list originate from one sample, sequenced in a study of blood T cells in healthy people across ages. Through a sample-barcoded 5' primer and a J-beta primer mix, a second PCR was run for roughly 7 to 11 cycles. Each CDR3 protein is one row after TCRdb ran MiXCR on the 5' RACE reads. The data contain 650,000 to 1,000,000 distinct CDR3 sequences, 35% to 40% of them singletons. Material: blood. The receptors originated from a man aged 18 to 35 in good health.

Details on this clonotype: Given the absence of the conserved phenylalanine or tryptophan at the CDR3 end, a read error is likely. CDR3 in amino acids: CASSQWQGMGNTEAFL. CDR3 nucleotide sequence: TGCGCCAGCAGCCAATGGCAGGGAATGGGGAACACTGAAGCTTTCCTT. This chain joins TRBV4-1 and TRBJ1-1, with D perhaps matching TRBD1 (5 bases). The V end lost 2 bases, the J end lost 1 base, and 14 bases lay between the germline ends. The germline CDR1 and CDR2 sequences are MGHRA and YSYEKL. CDR3 size: 16 residues.

In its sample, this clonotype was seen a few times. The chain carries TRBV28 and TRBJ1-1; no clear D gene. This CDR3 is 14 amino acids long. Germline V gives CDR1 MDHEN, CDR2 SYDVKM. V lost 3 bases and J 4 bases, leaving 12 bases between the germline ends. CDR3 loop: CASSLKARSTEAFF. Here the CDR3 DNA reads TGTGCCAGCAGTTTGAAGGCTCGGTCCACTGAAGCTTTCTTT. Drawing the rest from reference TRBV28 and TRBJ1-1, the complete variable domain is DVKVTQSSRYLVKRTGEKVFLECVQDMDHENMFWYRQDPGLGLRLIYFSYDVKMKEKGDIPEGYSVSREKKERFSLILESASTNQTSMYLCASSLKARSTEAFFGQGTRLTVV.

This rearrangement joins TRBV12-3 or TRBV12-4 to TRBJ2-4; 9 nucleotides match TRBD2. TRBJ2-5 explains the end of the DNA better; the J call may be wrong. This CDR3 is 13 amino acids long. The chain's CDR3 is CASSPSGGTTQYF. In DNA, the CDR3 is TGTGCCAGCAGTCCCAGCGGGGGGACGACCCAGTACTTC.

This clonotype was picked up one time. This chain links TRBV7-2 with TRBJ2-2; the D is unclear. The germline gives CDR1 SGHTA, CDR2 FQGNSA. This CDR3 is built from 14 residues. Trimming stripped 5 bases from V and 6 bases from J, with 13 bases between. For the CDR3, the DNA is TGTGCCAGCAGCCCCTTCGGGCCTTCCGGGGAGCTGTTTTTT. Its translation: CASSPFGPSGELFF.

The chain uses TRBV2 and TRBJ2-5; D is unclear. V was shortened by 7 bases and J by 2 bases, with 11 bases between the two germline ends. The CDR3 runs to 13 residues. Per the germline V gene, CDR1 is SNHLY and CDR2 is FYNNEI. The CDR3 DNA sequence: TGTGCCAGCAATACGGGCAGGCAAGAGACCCAGTACTTC. Translating it yields CASNTGRQETQYF.

The chain recombines TRBV12-3 or TRBV12-4 with TRBJ2-5, with D possibly matching TRBD2 (6 bases). With 11 bases removed from V and 11 bases from J, the gap between germline ends came to 18 bases. This CDR3 contains 11 residues. The CDR3 region has the DNA TGTGCCTGCCGTGGGGGGAATGAGCAGTACTTC. Its translation: CACRGGNEQYF.

The rearrangement uses TRBV5-4 and TRBJ2-3; D might be TRBD2 (6 bases). The CDR3 has 15 amino acids. Germline CDR1 SGHNT, CDR2 YYREEE (reference sequence). V was trimmed by 4 bases and J by 2 bases, leaving 14 bases between them. This CDR3 is CASSTWRDVTDTQYF. DNA of the CDR3: TGTGCCAGCAGCACCTGGCGGGATGTCACAGATACGCAGTATTTT.

This clonotype occurred many times. The CDR3 DNA is TGTGCCAGCAGCTTGTACGGGACAGGGTTCACAGATACGCAGTATTTT. Translation: CASSLYGTGFTDTQYF. The chain carries TRBV7-2 and TRBJ2-3; 9 bases fit TRBD1. The junction had 6 bases not matched to a gene; V was cut back by 3 bases and J by 2 bases. The CDR3 loop spans 16 amino acids. Germline V lookup: CDR1 SGHTA, CDR2 FQGNSA.

This clonotype came up once. This sequence may be a read error, since a much larger clone differs from it by one base. V usage is TRBV12-3 or TRBV12-4 and J usage is TRBJ2-7; 7 bases are a match to TRBD1. The CDR3 length is 13 residues. As DNA, the CDR3 is TGTGCCTCCGGCAGGGGGAACTCCTACGAGCAGTGCTTC. Translated, it gives CASGRGNSYEQCF.

As concerns this clonotype: This may come from a read error, since a much larger clone is one base off. The chain is built from TRBV5-1 and TRBJ2-3; 8 bases map to TRBD1. This CDR3 is built from 16 residues. The V and J ends lost 3 bases and 1 base, in that order; junction bases with no gene match: 7. Germline V gives CDR1 SGHRS, CDR2 YFSETQ. CDR3 nucleotide sequence: TGCGCCAGCAGCTCGGGACAGGCCTACCGCACAGATACGCAGTATTTT. Amino acids: CASSSGQAYRTDTQYF. Combining the CDR3 with reference TRBV5-1 and TRBJ2-3 gives the whole variable domain KAGVTQTPRYLIKTRGQQVTLSCSPISGHRSVSWYQQTPGQGLQFLFEYFSETQRNKGNFPGRFSGRQFSNSRSEMNVSTLELGDSALYLCASSSGQAYRTDTQYFGPGTRLTVL.

This chain joins TRBV30 and TRBJ1-5, with 9 bases that match TRBD1. This CDR3 has 15 amino acids. Trimming at V came to 3 bases and at J to 4 bases, leaving 7 bases not matched to a gene. The germline CDR1 and CDR2 sequences are GTSNPN and SVGIG (reference sequence). CDR3 sequence reads: CAWSPGQGGNQPQHF. Here the CDR3 DNA reads TGTGCCTGGAGCCCGGGACAGGGTGGTAATCAGCCCCAGCATTTT.

On this clonotype itself: A much larger clone lies one base from this, so it may be a read error. The V and J genes are TRBV12-3 or TRBV12-4 and TRBJ1-4, with a possible D match to TRBD1 (5 bases). V was clipped by 8 bases and J by 6 bases, with 13 bases between them. CDR3 length equals 13 residues. In DNA, the CDR3 is TGTGCCAGCGGCCCAGGGATGTATGAAAAACTGTTTTTT. Protein sequence: CASGPGMYEKLFF.

Concerning this clonotype: Given a much more abundant clone one base away, this may be a read error. The V call is TRBV12-3 or TRBV12-4, the J call TRBJ2-7, with 11 bases fitting TRBD1. Trimming removed 4 bases from V and 2 bases from J; junction bases left unmatched: 10. CDR3 length equals 17 residues. This CDR3 reads CASSSSGQGGSAYEQYF. The CDR3 DNA is TGTGCCAGCAGTTCCTCGGGACAGGGGGGGAGCGCCTACGAGCAGTACTTC.

This clonotype occurred a few times. This chain uses TRBV20-1 with TRBJ2-1; TRBD1 or TRBD2 may be the D gene (5 bases each). V lost 5 bases, J lost 1 base, and 12 bases lay in between. The CDR3 sequence is 14 residues long. Germline-derived CDR1 and CDR2 are DFQATT and SNEGSKA (reference sequence). This CDR3 is CSAPGAESYNEQFF. The CDR3 region has the DNA TGCAGTGCTCCCGGGGCGGAATCCTACAATGAGCAGTTCTTC.

This clonotype was picked up many times. V gene TRBV7-9 combines with J gene TRBJ2-7; TRBD1 agrees at 7 bases. CDR3 length: 14 residues. V was pared by 3 bases and J by 3 bases, with 5 bases of the junction left unmatched. Per the germline V gene, CDR1 is SEHNR and CDR2 is FQNEAQ (reference sequence). The CDR3: CASSFGQAVYEQYF. The CDR3 DNA follows: TGTGCCAGCAGCTTCGGACAGGCGGTCTACGAGCAGTACTTC.

The chain joins TRBV4-3 to TRBJ2-1; D is perhaps TRBD2 (5 bases). CDR1 LGHNA and CDR2 YSLEER come from the germline V gene. The CDR3 is 17 amino acids. V shed 0 bases and J shed 2 bases, with 14 bases lying between them. The CDR3 sequence is CASSQEWRASPYNEQFF. CDR3 coding DNA: TGCGCCAGCAGCCAAGAATGGCGGGCGTCCCCCTACAATGAGCAGTTCTTC.

This clonotype was seen only a few times. The chain employs TRBV4-3 and TRBJ2-2; 8 bases fit TRBD2. The CDR3 is 15 amino acids. J gave up 2 bases and V 5 bases, and 4 bases lay outside the gene matches. CDR1 and CDR2 (germline): LGHNA, YSLEER. Written as DNA, the CDR3 is TGCGCCAGCAGCAACCTAGCGGGTAACACCGGGGAGCTGTTTTTT. Translation: CASSNLAGNTGELFF.

This chain connects TRBV5-1 to TRBJ1-1, with D possibly matching TRBD1 (5 bases). With 2 bases removed from V and 5 bases from J, the gap between germline ends came to 16 bases. The CDR3 has 15 amino acids. The germline V gene has CDR1 SGHRS and CDR2 YFSETQ. Written as DNA, the CDR3 is TGCGCCAGCAGCTTTGAGGCAGGGAGGGATACTGAAGCTTTCTTT. Encoded protein: CASSFEAGRDTEAFF.

This clonotype was picked up a small number of times. The rearrangement joins TRBV24-1 to TRBJ2-1; 9 nucleotides agree with TRBD1. Germline CDR1 is KGHDR and CDR2 is SFDVKD. The ends lost 9 bases at V and 2 bases at J; junction bases unmatched: 4. The CDR3 runs to 14 residues. The CDR3: CATPGQGAYNEQFF. The CDR3 bases are TGTGCCACCCCGGGACAGGGCGCCTACAATGAGCAGTTCTTC.

The CDR3 sequence: CASSLVQDQETQYF. As DNA, the CDR3 is TGTGCCAGCAGCTTAGTACAGGACCAAGAGACCCAGTACTTC. This chain connects TRBV7-2 to TRBJ2-5, with D perhaps TRBD1 (5 bases). CDR1 is SGHTA, CDR2 FQGNSA, per germline. CDR3 length: 14 residues. The V end lost 1 base, the J end lost 0 bases, and 6 bases lay between the germline ends.

The table lists this clonotype with many counts. The V call is TRBV6-2 or TRBV6-3, the J call TRBJ2-6; a weak D match, TRBD1 (6 bases). Trimming shortened V by 6 bases and J by 2 bases, and 20 bases separated the two germline ends. Germline V gene lookup returns CDR1 MNHEY and CDR2 SVGEGT. The CDR3 runs 18 residues. DNA for the CDR3: TGTGCCAGCAGACCCGAGGCAGGGGAGTATCCTGGGGCCAACGTCCTGACTTTC. It is translated as CASRPEAGEYPGANVLTF.

The CDR3 region has the DNA TGTGCCAGCAGCATCTCGACAGGGGTAGGGAATGAGCAGTTCTTC. Encoded protein: CASSISTGVGNEQFF. V gene TRBV7-2 combines with J gene TRBJ2-1, with 8 nucleotides matching TRBD1. In germline, CDR1 is SGHTA, CDR2 FQGNSA. V was clipped by 5 bases and J by 7 bases; unmatched bases: 10. The CDR3 loop spans 15 amino acids.

This clonotype has at least ten counts. The gene calls are TRBV6-5 and TRBJ2-7; D is uncertain. There are 12 residues in the CDR3. From germline, CDR1 is MNHEY and CDR2 SVGAGI. The V end lost 6 bases, the J end lost 6 bases, and 12 bases lay between the germline ends. CDR3 in DNA: TGTGCCAGCAGACACCCGGGTGGCGAGCAGTACTTC. As protein: CASRHPGGEQYF.

The chain uses TRBV4-3 and TRBJ1-2, with 7 bases aligning to TRBD1. The CDR3 consists of 15 residues. Germline V gives CDR1 LGHNA, CDR2 YSLEER. J was trimmed by 6 bases and V by 7 bases; bases with no gene match: 14. The CDR3 reads CASNPREGGRDGYTF. The CDR3 coding sequence is TGCGCCAGCAACCCCCGGGAAGGGGGCCGGGATGGCTACACCTTC.

This clonotype was observed a handful of times. This rearrangement joins TRBV12-3 or TRBV12-4 to TRBJ1-1; no clear D. This CDR3 has 14 residues. The V end lost 5 bases, the J end lost 8 bases, and 18 bases lay between the germline ends. In nucleotides, the CDR3 is TGTGCCAGCAGTATTGGATTAGTAGGAGGGGAAGCTTTCTTT. It yields the protein CASSIGLVGGEAFF.

The rearrangement uses TRBV4-1 and TRBJ1-5; D remains unclear. V was pared by 1 base and J by 0 bases, with 7 bases between. This CDR3 is 15 amino acids long. Germline V gene data show CDR1 as MGHRA and CDR2 as YSYEKL. The CDR3 protein is CASSQVYNSNQPQHF. The DNA for the CDR3 is TGCGCCAGCAGCCAAGTATATAATAGCAATCAGCCCCAGCATTTT.

This rearrangement joins TRBV7-6 to TRBJ1-6, with D unresolved. CDR1 is SGHVS and CDR2 is FNYEAQ in the germline V gene. V lost 5 bases and J lost 7, with 18 bases in between. This CDR3 has 16 residues. The DNA for the CDR3 is TGTGCCAGCAGCCCCCTTCGTGGTTCTAGAAATTCACCCCTCCACTTT. The encoded protein is CASSPLRGSRNSPLHF.